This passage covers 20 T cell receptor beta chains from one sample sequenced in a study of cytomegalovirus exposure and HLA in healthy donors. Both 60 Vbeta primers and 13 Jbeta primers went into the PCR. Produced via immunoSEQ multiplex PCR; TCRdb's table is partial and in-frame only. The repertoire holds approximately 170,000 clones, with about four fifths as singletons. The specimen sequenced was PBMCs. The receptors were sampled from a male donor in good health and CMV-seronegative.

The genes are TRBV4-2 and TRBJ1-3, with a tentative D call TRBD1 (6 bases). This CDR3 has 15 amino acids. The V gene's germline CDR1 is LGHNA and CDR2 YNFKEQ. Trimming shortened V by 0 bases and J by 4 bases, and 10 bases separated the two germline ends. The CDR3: CASSQDGRGGNTIYF. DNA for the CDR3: TGTGCCAGCAGCCAAGATGGGAGGGGGGGAAACACCATATATTTT.

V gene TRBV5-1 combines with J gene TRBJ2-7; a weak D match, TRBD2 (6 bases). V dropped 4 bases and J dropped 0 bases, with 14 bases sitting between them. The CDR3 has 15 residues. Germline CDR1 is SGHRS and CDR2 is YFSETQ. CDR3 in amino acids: CASSLRGSSSYEQYF. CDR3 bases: TGCGCCAGCAGCCTCCGGGGGTCAAGCTCCTACGAGCAGTACTTC.

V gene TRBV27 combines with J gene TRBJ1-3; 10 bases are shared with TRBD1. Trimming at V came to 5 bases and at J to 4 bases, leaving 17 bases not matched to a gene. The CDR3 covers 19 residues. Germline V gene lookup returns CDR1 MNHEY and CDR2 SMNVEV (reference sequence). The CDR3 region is CASSRVRGQGTSGGNTIYF. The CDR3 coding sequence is TGTGCCAGCAGTCGTGTGCGGGGACAGGGGACTTCGGGAGGAAACACCATATATTTT.

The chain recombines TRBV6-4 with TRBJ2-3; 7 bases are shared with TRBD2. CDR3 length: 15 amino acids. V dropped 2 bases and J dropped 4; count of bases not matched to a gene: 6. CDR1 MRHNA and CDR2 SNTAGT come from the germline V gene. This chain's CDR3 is CASSDGGGVSDTQYF. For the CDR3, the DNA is TGTGCCAGCAGTGACGGGGGGGGTGTCTCAGATACGCAGTATTTT.

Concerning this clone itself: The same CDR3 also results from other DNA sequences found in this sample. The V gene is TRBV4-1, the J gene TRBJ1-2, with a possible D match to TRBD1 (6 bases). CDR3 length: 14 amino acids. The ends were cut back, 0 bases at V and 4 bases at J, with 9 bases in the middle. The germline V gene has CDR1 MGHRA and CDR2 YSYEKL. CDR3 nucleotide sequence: TGCGCCAGCAGCCAAGACAGGGGTCTCTATGGCTACACCTTC. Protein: CASSQDRGLYGYTF.

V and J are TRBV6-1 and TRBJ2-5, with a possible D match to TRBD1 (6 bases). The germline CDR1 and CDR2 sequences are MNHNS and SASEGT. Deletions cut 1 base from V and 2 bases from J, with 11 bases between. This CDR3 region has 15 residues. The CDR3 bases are TGTGCCAGCAGTGAAGTTGGGACAAAACAAGAGACCCAGTACTTC. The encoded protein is CASSEVGTKQETQYF.

CDR3 residues: CASSYPRDRGFEQYF. The CDR3, as DNA: TGTGCCAGCAGTTACCCCCGGGACAGGGGGTTCGAGCAGTACTTC. The chain links TRBV6-5 to TRBJ2-7, with TRBD1 identical over 11 bases. The CDR3 is made up of 15 amino acids. Losses at the gene ends were 2 bases for V and 6 bases for J; bases not matched to a gene: 6. Germline values: CDR1 MNHEY, CDR2 SVGAGI.

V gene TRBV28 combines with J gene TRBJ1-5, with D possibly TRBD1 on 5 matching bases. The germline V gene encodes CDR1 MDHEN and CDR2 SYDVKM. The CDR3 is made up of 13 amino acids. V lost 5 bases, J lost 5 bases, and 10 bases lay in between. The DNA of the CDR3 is TGTGCCAGCAGTGAAGACAGCTATCAGCCCCAGCATTTT. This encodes CASSEDSYQPQHF.

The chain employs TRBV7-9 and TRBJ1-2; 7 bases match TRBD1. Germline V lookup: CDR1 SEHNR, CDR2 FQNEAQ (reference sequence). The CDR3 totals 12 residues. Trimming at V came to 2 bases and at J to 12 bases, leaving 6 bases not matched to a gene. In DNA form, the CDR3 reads TGTGCCAGCAGCTTATCGGGACAGCAGGACACCTTC. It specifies CASSLSGQQDTF.

The CDR3 sequence: CASSFRLSNQPQHF. The CDR3 DNA sequence: TGTGCCAGCAGTTTTCGTCTTAGCAATCAGCCCCAGCATTTT. The chain carries TRBV28 and TRBJ1-5; no reliable D call. V lost 3 bases to trimming and J lost 0 bases, with 6 bases between them. Germline V gene lookup returns CDR1 MDHEN and CDR2 SYDVKM. CDR3 length: 14 residues.

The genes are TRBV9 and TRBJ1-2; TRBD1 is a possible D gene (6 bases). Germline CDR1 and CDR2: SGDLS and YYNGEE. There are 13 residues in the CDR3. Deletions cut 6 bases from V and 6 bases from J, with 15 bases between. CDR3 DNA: TGTGCCAGCACTCGAGAGGGGGAAAATGGCTACACCTTC. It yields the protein CASTREGENGYTF.

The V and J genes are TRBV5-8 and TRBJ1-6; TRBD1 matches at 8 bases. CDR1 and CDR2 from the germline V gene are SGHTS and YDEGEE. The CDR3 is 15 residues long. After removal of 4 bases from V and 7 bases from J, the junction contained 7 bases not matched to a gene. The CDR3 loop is CASSRVTGANSPLHF. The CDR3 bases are TGTGCCAGCAGCCGTGTGACAGGGGCAAATTCACCCCTCCACTTT.

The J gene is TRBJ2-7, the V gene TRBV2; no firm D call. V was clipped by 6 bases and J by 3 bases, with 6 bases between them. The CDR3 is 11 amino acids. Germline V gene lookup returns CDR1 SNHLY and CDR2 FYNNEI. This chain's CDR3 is CASRSHYEQYF. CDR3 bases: TGTGCCAGCAGGTCACACTACGAGCAGTACTTC.

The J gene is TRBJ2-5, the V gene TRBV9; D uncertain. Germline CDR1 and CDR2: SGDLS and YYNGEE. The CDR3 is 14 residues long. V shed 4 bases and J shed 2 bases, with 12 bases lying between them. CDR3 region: CASSISGSQETQYF. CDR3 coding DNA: TGTGCCAGCAGCATCTCCGGGTCGCAAGAGACCCAGTACTTC.

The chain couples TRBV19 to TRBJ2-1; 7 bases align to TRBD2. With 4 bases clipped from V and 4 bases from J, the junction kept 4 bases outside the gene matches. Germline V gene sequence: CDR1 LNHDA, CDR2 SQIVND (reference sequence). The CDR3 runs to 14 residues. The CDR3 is CASSKTSRYNEQFF. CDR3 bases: TGTGCCAGTAGTAAGACTAGCAGGTACAATGAGCAGTTCTTC.

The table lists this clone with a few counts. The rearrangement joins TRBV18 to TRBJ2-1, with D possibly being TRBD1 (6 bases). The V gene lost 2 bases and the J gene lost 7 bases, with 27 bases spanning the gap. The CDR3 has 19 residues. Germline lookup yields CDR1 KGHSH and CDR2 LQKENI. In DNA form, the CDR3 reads TGTGCCAGCTCACCATTCCAGGGGAGCGGTCCAAGTTCGGGGAATGAGCAGTTCTTC. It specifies CASSPFQGSGPSSGNEQFF.

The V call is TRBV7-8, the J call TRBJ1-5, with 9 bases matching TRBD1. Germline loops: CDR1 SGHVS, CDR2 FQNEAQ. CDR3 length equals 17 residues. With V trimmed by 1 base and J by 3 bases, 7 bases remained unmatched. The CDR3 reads CASSLGTGDDINQPQHF. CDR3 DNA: TGTGCCAGCAGCTTAGGGACAGGGGACGACATCAATCAGCCCCAGCATTTT.

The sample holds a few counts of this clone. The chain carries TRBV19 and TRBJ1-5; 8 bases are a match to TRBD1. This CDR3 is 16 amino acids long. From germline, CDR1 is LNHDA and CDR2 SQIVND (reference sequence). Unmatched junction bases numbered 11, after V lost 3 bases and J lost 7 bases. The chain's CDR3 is CASSILLGQGGQPQHF. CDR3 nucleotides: TGTGCCAGTAGTATCCTACTAGGACAGGGAGGACAGCCCCAGCATTTT.

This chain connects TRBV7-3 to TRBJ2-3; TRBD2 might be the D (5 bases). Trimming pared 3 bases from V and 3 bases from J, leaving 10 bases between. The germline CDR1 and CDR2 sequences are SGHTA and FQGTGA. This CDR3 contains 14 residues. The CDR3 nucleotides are TGTGCCAGCAGCTTCGGCCCGGGAACAGATACGCAGTATTTT. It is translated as CASSFGPGTDTQYF.

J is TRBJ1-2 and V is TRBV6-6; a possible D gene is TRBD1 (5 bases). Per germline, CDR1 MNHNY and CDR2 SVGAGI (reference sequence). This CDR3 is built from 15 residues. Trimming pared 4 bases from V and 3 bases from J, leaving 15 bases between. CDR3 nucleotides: TGTGCCAGCAGTTGGGGAAGGGGCTCCGACTATGGCTACACCTTC. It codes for CASSWGRGSDYGYTF.